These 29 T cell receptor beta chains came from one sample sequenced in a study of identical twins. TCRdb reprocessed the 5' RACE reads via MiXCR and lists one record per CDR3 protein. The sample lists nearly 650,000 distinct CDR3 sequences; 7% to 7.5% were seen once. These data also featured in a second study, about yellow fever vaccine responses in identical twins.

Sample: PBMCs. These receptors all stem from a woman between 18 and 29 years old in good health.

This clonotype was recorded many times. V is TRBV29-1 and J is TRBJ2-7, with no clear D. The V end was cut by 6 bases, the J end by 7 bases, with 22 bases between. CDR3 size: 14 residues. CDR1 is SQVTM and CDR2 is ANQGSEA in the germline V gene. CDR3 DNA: TGCAGCGTCACTAATGCCGGGCTAATCGGAGAGCAGTACTTC. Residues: CSVTNAGLIGEQYF.

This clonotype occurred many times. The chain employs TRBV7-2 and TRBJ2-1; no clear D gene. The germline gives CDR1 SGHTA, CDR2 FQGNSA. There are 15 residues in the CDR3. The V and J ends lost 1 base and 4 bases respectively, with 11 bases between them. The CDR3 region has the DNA TGTGCCAGCAGCTTAGAGTTTGTGGAGTACAATGAGCAGTTCTTC. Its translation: CASSLEFVEYNEQFF.

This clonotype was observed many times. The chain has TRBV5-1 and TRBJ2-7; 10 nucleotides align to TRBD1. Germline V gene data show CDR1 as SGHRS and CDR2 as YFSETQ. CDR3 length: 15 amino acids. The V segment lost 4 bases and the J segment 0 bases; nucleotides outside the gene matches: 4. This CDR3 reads CASSPGQGSSYEQYF. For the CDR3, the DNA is TGCGCCAGCAGCCCGGGACAGGGGAGCTCCTACGAGCAGTACTTC.

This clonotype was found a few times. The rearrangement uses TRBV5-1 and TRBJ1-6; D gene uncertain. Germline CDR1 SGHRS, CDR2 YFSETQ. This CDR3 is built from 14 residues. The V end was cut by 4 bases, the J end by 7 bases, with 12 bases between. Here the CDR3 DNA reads TGCGCCAGCAGCAAGGGCACAGCCAATTCACCCCTCCACTTT. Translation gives CASSKGTANSPLHF.

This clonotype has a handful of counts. CDR3 loop: CASSATNNRGTDTQYF. The CDR3 DNA reads as TGTGCCAGCAGCGCGACCAACAACCGGGGCACAGATACGCAGTATTTT. The chain joins TRBV9 to TRBJ2-3; the D is unclear. V was pared by 3 bases and J by 1 base, with 15 bases between. Per the germline V gene, CDR1 is SGDLS and CDR2 is YYNGEE. The CDR3 runs 16 residues. Drawing the rest from reference TRBV9 and TRBJ2-3, the complete variable domain is DSGVTQTPKHLITATGQRVTLRCSPRSGDLSVYWYQQSLDQGLQFLIQYYNGEERAKGNILERFSAQQFPDLHSELNLSSLELGDSALYFCASSATNNRGTDTQYFGPGTRLTVL.

CDR3 region: CASSPPNSYEQYF. DNA of the CDR3: TGTGCCAGCAGTCCCCCCAACTCCTACGAGCAGTACTTC. This chain links TRBV27 with TRBJ2-7; D unresolved. Germline V gene data show CDR1 as MNHEY and CDR2 as SMNVEV (reference sequence). Between the trimmed V and J ends, which lost 5 bases and 0 bases, there was a span of 8 bases. The CDR3 covers 13 residues.

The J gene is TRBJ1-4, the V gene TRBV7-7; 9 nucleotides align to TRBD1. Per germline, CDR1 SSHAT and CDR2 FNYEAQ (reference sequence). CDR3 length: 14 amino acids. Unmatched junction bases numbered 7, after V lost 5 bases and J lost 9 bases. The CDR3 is CASSIGTGQQKLFF. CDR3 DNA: TGTGCCAGCAGCATAGGGACAGGGCAACAAAAACTGTTTTTT.

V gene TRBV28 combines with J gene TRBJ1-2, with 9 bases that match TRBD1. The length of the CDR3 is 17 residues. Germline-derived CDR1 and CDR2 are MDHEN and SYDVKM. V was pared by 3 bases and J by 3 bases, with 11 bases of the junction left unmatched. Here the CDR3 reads CASSLHTNRGLDYGYTF. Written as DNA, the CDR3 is TGTGCCAGCAGTTTGCACACAAACAGGGGGCTAGACTATGGCTACACCTTC.

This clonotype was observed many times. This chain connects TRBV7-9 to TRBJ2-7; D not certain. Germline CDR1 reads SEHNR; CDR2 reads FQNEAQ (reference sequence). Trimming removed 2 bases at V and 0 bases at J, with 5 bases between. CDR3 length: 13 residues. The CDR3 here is CASSLPVSYEQYF. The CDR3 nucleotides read TGTGCCAGCAGCTTACCCGTCTCCTACGAGCAGTACTTC.

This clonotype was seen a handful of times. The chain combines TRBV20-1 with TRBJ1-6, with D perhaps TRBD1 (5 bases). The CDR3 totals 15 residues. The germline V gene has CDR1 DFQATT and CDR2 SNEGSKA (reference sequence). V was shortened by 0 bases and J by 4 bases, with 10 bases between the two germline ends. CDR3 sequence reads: CSAREADTYNSPLHF. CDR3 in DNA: TGCAGTGCTAGAGAGGCGGACACTTATAATTCACCCCTCCACTTT.

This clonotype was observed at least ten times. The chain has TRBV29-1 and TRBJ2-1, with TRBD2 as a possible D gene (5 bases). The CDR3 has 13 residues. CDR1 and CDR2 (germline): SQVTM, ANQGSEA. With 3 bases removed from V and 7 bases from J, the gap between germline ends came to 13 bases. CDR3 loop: CSVDVGVGNEQFF. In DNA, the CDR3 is TGCAGCGTTGATGTCGGGGTAGGGAATGAGCAGTTCTTC.

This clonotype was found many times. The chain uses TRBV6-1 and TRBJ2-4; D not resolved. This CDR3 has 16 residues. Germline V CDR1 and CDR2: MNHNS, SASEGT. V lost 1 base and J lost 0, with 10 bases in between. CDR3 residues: CASSEVFLVAKNIQYF. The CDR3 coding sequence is TGTGCCAGCAGTGAAGTCTTCCTGGTAGCCAAAAACATTCAGTACTTC.

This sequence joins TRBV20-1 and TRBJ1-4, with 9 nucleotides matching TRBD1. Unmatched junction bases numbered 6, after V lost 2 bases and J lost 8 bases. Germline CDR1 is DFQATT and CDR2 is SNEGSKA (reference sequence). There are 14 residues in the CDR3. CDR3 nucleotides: TGCAGTGCTAGAAAATCAGGGACAGGGGAAAAACTGTTTTTT. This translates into CSARKSGTGEKLFF.

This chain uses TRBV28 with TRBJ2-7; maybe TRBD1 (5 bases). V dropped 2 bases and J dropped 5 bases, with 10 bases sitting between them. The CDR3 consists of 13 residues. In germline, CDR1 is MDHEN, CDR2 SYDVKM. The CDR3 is CASSLVGRDEQYV. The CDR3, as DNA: TGTGCCAGCAGTTTAGTGGGCAGGGACGAGCAGTACGTC.

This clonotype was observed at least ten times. CDR3 coding DNA: TGTGCCAGCTCACCGAGGGACTACACCCGATTCAGCTCCTACAATGAGCAGTTCTTC. This codes for CASSPRDYTRFSSYNEQFF. The genes are TRBV18 and TRBJ2-1; 7 positions match TRBD2. Germline trimming cut 3 bases from V and 0 bases from J; bases unmatched to any gene: 14. From germline, CDR1 is KGHSH and CDR2 LQKENI. The CDR3 totals 19 residues. Complete variable domain (other parts from reference TRBV18 and TRBJ2-1): NAGVMQNPRHLVRRRGQEARLRCSPMKGHSHVYWYRQLPEEGLKFMVYLQKENIIDESGMPKERFSAEFPKEGPSILRIQQVVRGDSAAYFCASSPRDYTRFSSYNEQFFGPGTRLTVL.

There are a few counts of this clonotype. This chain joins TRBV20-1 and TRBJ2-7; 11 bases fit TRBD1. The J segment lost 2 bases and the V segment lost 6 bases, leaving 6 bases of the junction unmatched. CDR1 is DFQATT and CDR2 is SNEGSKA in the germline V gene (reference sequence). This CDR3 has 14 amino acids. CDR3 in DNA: TGCAGTGCCCTAGGACAGGGGGCCACCTACGAGCAGTACTTC. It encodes CSALGQGATYEQYF.

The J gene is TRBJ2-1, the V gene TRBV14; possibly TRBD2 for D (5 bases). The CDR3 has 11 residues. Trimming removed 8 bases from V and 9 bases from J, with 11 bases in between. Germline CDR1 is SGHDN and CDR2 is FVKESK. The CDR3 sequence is CASRGYGEQFF. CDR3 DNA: TGTGCCAGCCGGGGTTACGGTGAGCAGTTCTTC.

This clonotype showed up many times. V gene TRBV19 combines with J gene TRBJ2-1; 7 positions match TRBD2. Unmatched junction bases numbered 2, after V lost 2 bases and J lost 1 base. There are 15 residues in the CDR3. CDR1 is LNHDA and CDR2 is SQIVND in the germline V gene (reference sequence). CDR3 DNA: TGTGCCAGTAGTATAAATAGCGGGTCCTACAATGAGCAGTTCTTC. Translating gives CASSINSGSYNEQFF. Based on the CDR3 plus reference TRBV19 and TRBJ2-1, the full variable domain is DGGITQSPKYLFRKEGQNVTLSCEQNLNHDAMYWYRQDPGQGLRLIYYSQIVNDFQKGDIAEGYSVSREKKESFPLTVTSAQKNPTAFYLCASSINSGSYNEQFFGPGTRLTVL.

The CDR3: CASSQPPGLPDTQYF. The CDR3 coding sequence is TGCGCCAGCAGCCAACCCCCGGGACTTCCAGATACGCAGTATTTT. The gene calls are TRBV4-1 and TRBJ2-3, with D possibly TRBD2 on 6 matching bases. The V gene's germline CDR1 is MGHRA and CDR2 YSYEKL. The CDR3 consists of 15 residues. V was pared by 2 bases and J by 4 bases, with 13 bases between.

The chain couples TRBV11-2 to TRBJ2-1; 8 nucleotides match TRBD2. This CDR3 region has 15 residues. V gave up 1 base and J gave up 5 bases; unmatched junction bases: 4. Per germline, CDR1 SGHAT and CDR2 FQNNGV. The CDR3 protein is CASSLGGLGDNEQFF. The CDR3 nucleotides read TGTGCCAGCAGCTTAGGGGGACTAGGAGACAATGAGCAGTTCTTC.

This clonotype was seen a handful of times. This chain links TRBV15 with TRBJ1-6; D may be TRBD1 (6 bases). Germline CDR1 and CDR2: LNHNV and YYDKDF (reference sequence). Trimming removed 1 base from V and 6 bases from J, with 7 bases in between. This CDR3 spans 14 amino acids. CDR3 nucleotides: TGTGCCACCAGCAGAGGGACAGCTAATTCACCCCTCCACTTT. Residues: CATSRGTANSPLHF.

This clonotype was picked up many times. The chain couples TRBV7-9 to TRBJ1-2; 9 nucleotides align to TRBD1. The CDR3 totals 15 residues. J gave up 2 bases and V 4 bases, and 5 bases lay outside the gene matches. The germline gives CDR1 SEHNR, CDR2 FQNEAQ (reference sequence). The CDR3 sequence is CASSSDRGRNYGYTF. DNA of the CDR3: TGTGCCAGCAGCTCGGACAGGGGCAGGAACTATGGCTACACCTTC.

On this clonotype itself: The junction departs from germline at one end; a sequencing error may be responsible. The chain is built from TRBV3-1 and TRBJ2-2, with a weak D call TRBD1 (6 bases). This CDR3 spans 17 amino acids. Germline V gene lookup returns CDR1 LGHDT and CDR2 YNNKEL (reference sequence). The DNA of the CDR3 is TGTGCCACCAGCCCAAACCCGACAGGCGCGAGCACCGGGGAGCTGTTTTTT. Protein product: CATSPNPTGASTGELFF.

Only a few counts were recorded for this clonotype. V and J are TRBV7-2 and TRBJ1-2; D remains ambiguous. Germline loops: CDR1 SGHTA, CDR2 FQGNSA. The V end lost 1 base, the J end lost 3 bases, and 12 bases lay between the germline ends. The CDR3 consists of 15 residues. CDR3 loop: CASSLELRPDYGYTF. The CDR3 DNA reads TGTGCCAGCAGCTTAGAGTTAAGACCTGACTATGGCTACACCTTC. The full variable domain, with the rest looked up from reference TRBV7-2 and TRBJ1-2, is GAGVSQSPSNKVTEKGKDVELRCDPISGHTALYWYRQSLGQGLEFLIYFQGNSAPDKSGLPSDRFSAERTGGSVSTLTIQRTQQEDSAVYLCASSLELRPDYGYTFGSGTRLTVV.

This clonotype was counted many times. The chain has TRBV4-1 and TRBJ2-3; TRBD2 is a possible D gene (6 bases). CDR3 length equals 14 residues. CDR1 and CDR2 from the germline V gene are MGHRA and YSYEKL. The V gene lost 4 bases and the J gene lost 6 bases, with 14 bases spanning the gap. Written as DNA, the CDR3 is TGCGCCAGCAGCCCTCCGAGGAGGGATGATACGCAGTATTTT. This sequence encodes CASSPPRRDDTQYF.

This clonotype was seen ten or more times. The DNA of the CDR3 is TGTGCCAGCCAAGCGGGCGGCGCGGACACCGGGGAGCTGTTTTTT. This gives the protein CASQAGGADTGELFF. The genes are TRBV6-4 and TRBJ2-2; a possible D gene is TRBD2 (6 bases). Trimming took off 8 bases at V and 3 bases at J, with 16 bases between the two ends. Germline values: CDR1 MRHNA, CDR2 SNTAGT. CDR3 length: 15 residues.

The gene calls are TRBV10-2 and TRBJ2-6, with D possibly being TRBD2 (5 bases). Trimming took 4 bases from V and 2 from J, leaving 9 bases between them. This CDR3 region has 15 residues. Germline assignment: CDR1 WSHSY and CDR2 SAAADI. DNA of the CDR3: TGCGCCAGCAGTGCACGGGGAGCTGGGGCCAACGTCCTGACTTTC. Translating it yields CASSARGAGANVLTF.

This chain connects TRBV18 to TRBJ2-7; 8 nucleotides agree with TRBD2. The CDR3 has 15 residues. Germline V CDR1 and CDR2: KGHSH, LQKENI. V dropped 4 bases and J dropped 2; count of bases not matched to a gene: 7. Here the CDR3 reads CASSRSGTSTYEQYF. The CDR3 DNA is TGTGCCAGCTCACGGTCGGGGACTAGTACCTACGAGCAGTACTTC.

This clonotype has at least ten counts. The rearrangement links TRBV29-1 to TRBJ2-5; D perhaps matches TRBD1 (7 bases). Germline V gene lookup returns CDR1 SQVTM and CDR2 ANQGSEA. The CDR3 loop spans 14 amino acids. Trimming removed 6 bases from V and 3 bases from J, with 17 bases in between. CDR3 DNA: TGCAGCGTGGGGCGGGACAGAGAAAAAGAGACCCAGTACTTC. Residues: CSVGRDREKETQYF. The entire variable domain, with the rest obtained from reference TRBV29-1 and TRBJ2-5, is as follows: SAVISQKPSRDICQRGTSLTIQCQVDSQVTMMFWYRQQPGQSLTLIATANQGSEATYESGFVIDKFPISRPNLTFSTLTVSNMSPEDSSIYLCSVGRDREKETQYFGPGTRLLVL.